This T cell receptor (beta chain) was sequenced for a study of shared clonotypes between healthy human individuals. For the study at large: Ranging from 18 to 49 in age, donors were two women and a few men.

Broader study findings: Sequencing depth was expected to influence donor clonotype sharing.

Germline values: CDR1 SGHKS, CDR2 YYEKEE (reference sequence). The CDR3 has 14 residues. Germline trimming cut 3 bases from V and 10 bases from J; bases unmatched to any gene: 5. As regards this clone: Its matching antigen is unknown.

Produced via immunoSEQ multiplex PCR; TCRdb's table is partial and in-frame only. The table has around 240,000 clones, about 69% seen once. The sequenced material came from memory CD4+ T cells sorted from blood. Subset noted: CD45RA-negative fraction. The V call is TRBV5-5, the J call TRBJ2-1; 12 bases match TRBD2. The TCR sequence derives from a man aged 30 to 39 in good health. CDR3 nucleotides: TGTGCCAGCAGCTCGACTAGCGGGAGTCGCGAGCAGTTCTTC. This encodes CASSSTSGSREQFF.